This T cell receptor (beta chain) was profiled in a study of tumor-infiltrating lymphocytes in primary liver carcinoma. Study-wide background: The patient population consisted of men and women between 30 and 69 years of age.

The blood RNA (from unsorted whole blood) was obtained, and germline DNA was also extracted. Every patient had chronic HBV infection and was treatment-naive. Making TCR beta cDNA involved approximately 480 ng total RNA and a constant-region primer. Amplification in three nested multiplex PCR rounds with slightly modified ARM-PCR gave rise to TCR beta libraries. TRBV1-TRBV30 forward primers and a C-beta reverse primer were used in the first two PCR rounds, which each ran for about 10 cycles. Each CDR3 protein is one row after TCRdb ran MiXCR on the multiplex PCR reads. The table shows 310,000 or so distinct CDR3 sequences, with more than 55% occurring only once. With respect to this clonotype: An end of the junction does not agree with germline; a read error may underlie this.

CDR3 length: 13 residues. The sequenced material came from peripheral blood. The receptor's source is a woman aged 25-40 years with primary liver carcinoma and hepatitis B virus infection. The rearrangement uses TRBV12-3 or TRBV12-4 and TRBJ2-1; 11 nucleotides agree with TRBD2. The CDR3 sequence is CASTVAGGPKQSF. Written as DNA, the CDR3 is TGTGCCAGCACGGTAGCGGGAGGGCCTAAGCAGTCCTTC.